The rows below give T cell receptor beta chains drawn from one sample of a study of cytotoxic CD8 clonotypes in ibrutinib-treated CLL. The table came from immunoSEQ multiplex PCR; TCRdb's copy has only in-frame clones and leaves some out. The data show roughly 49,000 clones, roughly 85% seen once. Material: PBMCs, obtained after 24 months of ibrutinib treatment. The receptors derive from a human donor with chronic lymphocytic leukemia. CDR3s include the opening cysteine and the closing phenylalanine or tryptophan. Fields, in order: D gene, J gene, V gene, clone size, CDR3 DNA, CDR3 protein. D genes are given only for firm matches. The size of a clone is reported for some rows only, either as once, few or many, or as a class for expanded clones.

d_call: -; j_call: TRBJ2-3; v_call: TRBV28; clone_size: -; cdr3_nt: TGTGCCAGCAGGGCCCTCCTACCAGATACGCAGTATTTT; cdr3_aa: CASRALLPDTQYF
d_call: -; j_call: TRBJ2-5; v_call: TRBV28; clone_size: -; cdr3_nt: TGTGCCAGCAGTGCCCCGGGACTCCCGGAGACCCAGTACTTC; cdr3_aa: CASSAPGLPETQYF
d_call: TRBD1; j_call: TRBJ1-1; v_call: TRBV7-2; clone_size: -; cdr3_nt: TGTGCCAGCAGCTCCCCGGGACAGGGGCACACTGAAGCTTTCTTT; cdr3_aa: CASSSPGQGHTEAFF
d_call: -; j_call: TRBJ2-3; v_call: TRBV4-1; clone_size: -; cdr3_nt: TGCGCCAGCAGCCAAGAAGACGGCGGGATCACAGATACGCAGTATTTT; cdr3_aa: CASSQEDGGITDTQYF
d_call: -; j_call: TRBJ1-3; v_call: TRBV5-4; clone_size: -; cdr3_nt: TGTGCCAGCAGCTACCCAGGGAGCTCTGGAAACACCATATATTTT; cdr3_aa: CASSYPGSSGNTIYF
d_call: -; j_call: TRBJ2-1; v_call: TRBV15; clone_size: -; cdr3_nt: TGTGCCACCAGCAGAGGATTACTTCACAGCTCCTACAATGAGCAGTTCTTC; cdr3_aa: CATSRGLLHSSYNEQFF
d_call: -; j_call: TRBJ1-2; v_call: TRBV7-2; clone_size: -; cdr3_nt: TGTGCCAGCAGCTTATCTTTCTCGGCTTATGGCTACACCTTC; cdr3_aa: CASSLSFSAYGYTF
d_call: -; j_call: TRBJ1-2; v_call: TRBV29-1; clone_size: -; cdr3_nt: TGCAGCGTTGAAGGGACAGTTCCTAACTATGGCTACACCTTC; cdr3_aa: CSVEGTVPNYGYTF
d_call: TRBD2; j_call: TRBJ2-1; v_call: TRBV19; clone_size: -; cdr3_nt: TGTGCCAGTAGTCCTAGTTCTAGCGGGAGGTACAATGAGCAGTTCTTC; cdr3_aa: CASSPSSSGRYNEQFF
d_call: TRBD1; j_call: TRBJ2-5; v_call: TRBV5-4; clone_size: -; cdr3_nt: TGTGCCAGCAGCCCCGACAGGGGGCGTATAGAGACCCAGTACTTC; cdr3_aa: CASSPDRGRIETQYF
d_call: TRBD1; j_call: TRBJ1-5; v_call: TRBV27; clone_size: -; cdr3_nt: TGTGCCAGCAGTTCCCAGGGGGCTGGGCAGCCCCAGCATTTT; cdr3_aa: CASSSQGAGQPQHF
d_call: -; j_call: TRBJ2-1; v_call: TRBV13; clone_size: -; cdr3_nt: TGTGCCAGCAGGAAACTACTAGGGTACAATGAGCAGTTCTTC; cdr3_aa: CASRKLLGYNEQFF
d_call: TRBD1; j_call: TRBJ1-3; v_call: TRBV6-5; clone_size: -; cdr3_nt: TGTGCCAGCAGTTACTCCAGGGGGCTGAGTGGAAACACCATATATTTT; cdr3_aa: CASSYSRGLSGNTIYF
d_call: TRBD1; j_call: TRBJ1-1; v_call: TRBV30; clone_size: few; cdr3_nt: TGTGCCTGGAGTGTACAGGGGGCGCGAACTGAAGCTTTCTTT; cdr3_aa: CAWSVQGARTEAFF
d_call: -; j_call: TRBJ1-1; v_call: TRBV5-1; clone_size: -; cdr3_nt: TGCGCCAGCAGCTTGGACTGGGGTGGAGGCACTGAAGCTTTCTTT; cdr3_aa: CASSLDWGGGTEAFF
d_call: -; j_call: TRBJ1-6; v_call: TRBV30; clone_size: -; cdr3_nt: TGTGCCTGGAGTGAAGTGGGGAGGGATTCACCCCTCCACTTT; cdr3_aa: CAWSEVGRDSPLHF
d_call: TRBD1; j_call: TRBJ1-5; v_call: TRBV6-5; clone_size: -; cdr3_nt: TGTGCCAGCAGTTACGTGGGGACAGGGCAAGAGCCCCAGCATTTT; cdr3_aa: CASSYVGTGQEPQHF
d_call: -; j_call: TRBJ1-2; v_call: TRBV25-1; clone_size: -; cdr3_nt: TGTGCCAGCAGAGAAGCAGGGGACGGCTATGGCTACACCTTC; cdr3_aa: CASREAGDGYGYTF
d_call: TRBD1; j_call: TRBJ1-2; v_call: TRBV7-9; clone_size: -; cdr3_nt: TGTGCCAGCAGCTTAATGACAGGGCATGGCTACACCTTC; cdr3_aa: CASSLMTGHGYTF
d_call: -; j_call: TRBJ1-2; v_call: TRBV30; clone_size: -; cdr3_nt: TGTGCCTGGAAGCAAGGTCTTAACTATGGCTACACCTTC; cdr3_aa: CAWKQGLNYGYTF
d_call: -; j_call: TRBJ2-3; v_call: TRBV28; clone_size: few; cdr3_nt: TGTGCCAGCAGCCCCTTCAGACAGCTCACAGATACGCAGTATTTT; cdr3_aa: CASSPFRQLTDTQYF
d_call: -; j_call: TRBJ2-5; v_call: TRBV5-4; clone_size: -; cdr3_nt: TGTGCCAGCAGCTTGGGAGGGTCTCAAGAGACCCAGTACTTC; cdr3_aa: CASSLGGSQETQYF
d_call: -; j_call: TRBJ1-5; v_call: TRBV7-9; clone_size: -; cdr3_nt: TGTGCCAGCAGACGAGGGGGGCCGAATCAGCCCCAGCATTTT; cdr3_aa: CASRRGGPNQPQHF
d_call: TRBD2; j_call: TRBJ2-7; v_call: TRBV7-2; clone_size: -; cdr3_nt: TGTGCCAGCAGCTTAGCGCCGGGGGGGCCTGGTGCGTCCTACGAGCAGTACTTC; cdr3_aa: CASSLAPGGPGASYEQYF
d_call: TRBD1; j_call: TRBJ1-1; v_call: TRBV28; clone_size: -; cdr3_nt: TGTGCCAGCAGTTCCGGACAGGGCGACACTGAAGCTTTCTTT; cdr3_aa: CASSSGQGDTEAFF
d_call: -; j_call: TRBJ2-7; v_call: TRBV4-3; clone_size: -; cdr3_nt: TGCGCCAGCAGCCAAGGGGAGAGGGGCTACGAGCAGTACTTC; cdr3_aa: CASSQGERGYEQYF
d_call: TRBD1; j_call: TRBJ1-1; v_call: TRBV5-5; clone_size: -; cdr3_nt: TGTGCCAGCAGCTGGGGACAGGGTGGGGCTGAAGCTTTCTTT; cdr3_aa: CASSWGQGGAEAFF
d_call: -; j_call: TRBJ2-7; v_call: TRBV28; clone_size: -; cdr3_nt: TGTGCCAGCAGTTTCTACACGGGCCCTAACAGGGTTTTAGGGGAGCAGTACTTC; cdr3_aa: CASSFYTGPNRVLGEQYF
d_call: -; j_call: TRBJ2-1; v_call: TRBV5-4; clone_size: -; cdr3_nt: TGTGCCAGCAGCTTGCAGGCGGGACCCTACAATGAGCAGTTCTTC; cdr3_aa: CASSLQAGPYNEQFF
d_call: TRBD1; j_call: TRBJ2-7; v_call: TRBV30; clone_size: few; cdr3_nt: TGTGCCTGTAGGGCGGGGACAGGGGTTGCCTACGAGCAGTACTTC; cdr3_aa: CACRAGTGVAYEQYF
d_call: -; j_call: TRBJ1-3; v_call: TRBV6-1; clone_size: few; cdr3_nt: TGTGCCAGCAGTGAATGGGCAGCGGGAAACACCATATATTTT; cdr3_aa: CASSEWAAGNTIYF
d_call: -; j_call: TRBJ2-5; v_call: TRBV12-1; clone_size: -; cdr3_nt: TGTGCCAGCAGCTTTGCGGAGATAGGATTGGGAGAGACCCAGTACTTC; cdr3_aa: CASSFAEIGLGETQYF
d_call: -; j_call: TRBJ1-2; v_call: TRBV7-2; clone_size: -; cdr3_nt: TGTGCCAGCAGCTTAGTACAGGGATCGTATGGCTACACCTTC; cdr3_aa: CASSLVQGSYGYTF
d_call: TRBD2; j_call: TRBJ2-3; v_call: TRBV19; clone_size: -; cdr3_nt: TGTGCCAGTAGTATCGGGAGGTGGGGACTAGCGACGAATAGCACAGATACGCAGTATTTT; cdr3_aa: CASSIGRWGLATNSTDTQYF
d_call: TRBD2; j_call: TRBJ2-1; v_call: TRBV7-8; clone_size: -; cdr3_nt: TGTGCCAGCAGCTTAGTGGCTAGCGGCGAGCAGTTCTTC; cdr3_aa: CASSLVASGEQFF
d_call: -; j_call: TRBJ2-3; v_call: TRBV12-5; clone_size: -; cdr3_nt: TGTGCTAGTGGTTCTGGTGATATGCAGTATTTT; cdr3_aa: CASGSGDMQYF
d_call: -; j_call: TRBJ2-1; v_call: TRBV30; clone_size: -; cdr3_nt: TGTGCCTGGAAGAGTAGCGAAACGTACAATGAGCAGTTCTTC; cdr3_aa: CAWKSSETYNEQFF
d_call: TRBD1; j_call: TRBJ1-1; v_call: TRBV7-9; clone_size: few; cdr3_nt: TGTGCCAGCAGCTTAGCAGGGGGCGTAAGCACTGAAGCTTTCTTT; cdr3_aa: CASSLAGGVSTEAFF
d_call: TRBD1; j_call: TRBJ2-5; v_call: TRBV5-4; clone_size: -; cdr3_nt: TGTGCCAGCAGCTGGACAGGGTCCCAAGAGACCCAGTACTTC; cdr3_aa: CASSWTGSQETQYF
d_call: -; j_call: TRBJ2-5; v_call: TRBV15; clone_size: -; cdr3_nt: TGTGCCACCAGCCCCGTTTGGGCCCAAGAGACCCAGTACTTC; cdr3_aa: CATSPVWAQETQYF
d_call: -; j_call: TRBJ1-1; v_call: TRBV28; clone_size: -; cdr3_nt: TGTGCCAGCAGTTTAGCACAGGTGAACACTGAAGCTTTCTTT; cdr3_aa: CASSLAQVNTEAFF
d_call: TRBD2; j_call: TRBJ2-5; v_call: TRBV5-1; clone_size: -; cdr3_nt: TGCGCCAGCAGCCCCGGACTAGCGGAAGAGACCCAGTACTTC; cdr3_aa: CASSPGLAEETQYF
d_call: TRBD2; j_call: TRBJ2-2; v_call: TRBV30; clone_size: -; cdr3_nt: TGTGCCTGGAGTGTACTTGACGGGAGGGAGGTCGGGGAGCTGTTTTTT; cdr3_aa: CAWSVLDGREVGELFF
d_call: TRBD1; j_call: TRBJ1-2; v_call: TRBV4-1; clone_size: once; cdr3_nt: TGCGCCAGCAGCCAGCCGAACAGGGGGAACTATGGCTACACCTTC; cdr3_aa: CASSQPNRGNYGYTF
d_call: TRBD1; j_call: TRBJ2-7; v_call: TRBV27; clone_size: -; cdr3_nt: TGTGCCAGCAGTTTTGGGCCCGGGACAGGGTACTACGAGCAGTACTTC; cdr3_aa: CASSFGPGTGYYEQYF
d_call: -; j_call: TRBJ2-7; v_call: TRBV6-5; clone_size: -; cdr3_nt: TGTGCCAGCAGTTACTCGGCAGGACGGACCTACGAGCAGTACTTC; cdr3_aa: CASSYSAGRTYEQYF
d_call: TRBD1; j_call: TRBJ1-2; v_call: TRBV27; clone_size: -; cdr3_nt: TGTGCCAGCAGCGGTTTACAGGGGGCGGATGGCTACACCTTC; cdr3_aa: CASSGLQGADGYTF
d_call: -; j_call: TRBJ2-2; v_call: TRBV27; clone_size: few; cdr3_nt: TGTGCCAGCAGTTTAAAGGCCACCAGGAGGGAGCTGTTTTTT; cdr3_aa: CASSLKATRRELFF
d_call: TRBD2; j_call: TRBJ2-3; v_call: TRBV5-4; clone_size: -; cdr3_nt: TGTGCCAGCAGCTTGATGGCTAGCGGACTGGGGGATACGCAGTATTTT; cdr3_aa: CASSLMASGLGDTQYF
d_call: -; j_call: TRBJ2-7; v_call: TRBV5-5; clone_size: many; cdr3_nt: TGTGCCAGCAGCTTGCGGGGCGGCCCGATTTACGAGCAGTACTTC; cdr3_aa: CASSLRGGPIYEQYF
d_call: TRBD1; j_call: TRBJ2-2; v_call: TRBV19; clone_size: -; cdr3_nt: TGTGCCAGTAGCACCGACAGGGACAGCACCGGGGAGCTGTTTTTT; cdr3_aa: CASSTDRDSTGELFF
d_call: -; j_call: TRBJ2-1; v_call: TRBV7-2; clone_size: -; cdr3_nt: TGTGCCAGCAGCTTGGGGGCGGGACGGTCCTACAATGAGCAGTTCTTC; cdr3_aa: CASSLGAGRSYNEQFF
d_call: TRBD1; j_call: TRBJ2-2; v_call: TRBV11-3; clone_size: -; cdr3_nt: TGTGCCAGCAGCCCCGGGACAGGGCTCACCGGGGAGCTGTTTTTT; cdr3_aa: CASSPGTGLTGELFF
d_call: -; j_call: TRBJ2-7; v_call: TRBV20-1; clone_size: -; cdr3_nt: TGCAGTGCCTCGCCCGGGGGCGGGCAGTACTTC; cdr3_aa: CSASPGGGQYF
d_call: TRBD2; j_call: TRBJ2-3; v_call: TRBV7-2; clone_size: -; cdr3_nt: TGTGCCAGCAGCTTTAGCGGGATCCCCACAGATACGCAGTATTTT; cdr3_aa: CASSFSGIPTDTQYF
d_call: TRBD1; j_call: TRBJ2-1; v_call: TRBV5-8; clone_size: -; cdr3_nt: TGTGCCAGCAGCTTGGCCTCGGGGACAGAAGTCTACAATGAGCAGTTCTTC; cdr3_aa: CASSLASGTEVYNEQFF
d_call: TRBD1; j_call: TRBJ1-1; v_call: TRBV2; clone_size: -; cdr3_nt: TGTGCCAGCAGTGAGGCTTACAGGGGAACTGAAGCTTTCTTT; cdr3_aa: CASSEAYRGTEAFF
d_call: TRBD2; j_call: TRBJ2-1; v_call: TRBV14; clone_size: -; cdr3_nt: TGTGCCAGCAGCAGGCCGGGACTAGTCTGGGATGAGCAGTTCTTC; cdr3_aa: CASSRPGLVWDEQFF
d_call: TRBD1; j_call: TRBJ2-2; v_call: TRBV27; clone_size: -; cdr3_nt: TGTGCCAGCAGAAGGGGACAGATAAACACCGGGGAGCTGTTTTTT; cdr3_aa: CASRRGQINTGELFF